The entry below describes one T cell receptor (beta chain). Its target is unknown. The CDR3 is 16 amino acids. Germline V gene sequence: CDR1 SGHTA, CDR2 FQGNSA. V lost 3 bases and J lost 0, with 15 bases in between. This specimen belongs to a study of blood T cells in healthy people across ages. Looking at the study overall: In model experiments, template switching was able to capture about one barcoded beta molecule for every two T cells that were present.

A J-beta primer mix and a sample-barcoded 5' primer were used in a second PCR of about 6 to 12 cycles. TCRdb ran MiXCR on the 5' RACE reads and lists one entry per CDR3 protein. This sample carries roughly 1,500,000 distinct CDR3 sequences, about 35% of them seen once, and the ten largest clones take approximately 11%. Per sample, at least 5 micrograms of total RNA were extracted. Findings and limits, study-wide: The percentage of naive T cells correlated strongly with TCR beta diversity. PBMCs left unsorted prevented a conclusive naive versus antigen-experienced comparison.

This clonotype was obtained from a woman in her twenties or thirties in good health. The V call is TRBV7-2, the J call TRBJ2-7; D is unresolved. The sequencing sample was made of blood. The CDR3 DNA sequence: TGTGCCAGCAGCTTTAAGGCGCGCGATAACTCCTACGAGCAGTACTTC. This sequence encodes CASSFKARDNSYEQYF.